This TCR beta chain appears in the sequencing data of a study of cytomegalovirus exposure and HLA in healthy donors (dated by TCRdb to about 2017). In the study overall: According to an earlier analysis of several hundred of the donors, 150 million to 200 million T cells yielded 117 million unique TCR beta sequences and more than 250 Gb of sequence data. An early release that covered around 590 HLA-typed donors contained approximately 300 gigabases of sequencing data and approximately 85 million unique TCR sequences. Roughly five DR-DQ haplotypes were treated as single units for association and clustering because of strong linkage in the cohort. Of the 350 to 450 genotyped donors, about 80% fell in the genetic ancestry cluster associated with self-reported Caucasian donors. Both class I and class II loci were covered by HLA typing, at four-digit resolution. A later genetic analysis used genome-wide SNP genotypes for about three fifths of the 666 donors, treating that subset as a discovery cohort. Rather than using new phenotypic data, the later analysis identified candidate immune exposures from TCR beta sequences and from how often those sequences occurred across donors. Donor age, sex, ethnicity and CMV serostatus were compiled together with the repertoire data. To study patterns of TCR occurrence, a later analysis re-analyzed previously published TCR beta repertoires from around 700 donors and added high-resolution HLA genotyping. Using immunosequencing, the study profiled T cell repertoires from 640 or so subjects and related those repertoires to cytomegalovirus serostatus. Typing coverage varied by locus: roughly 620-630 donors for A, B, C, DRB1 and DQB1; around 560 for DQA1; about 590 for DPA1; approximately 490 for DPB1. High-throughput TCR immunosequencing, statistical association of individual TCRs with disease status, and machine learning were combined to predict cytomegalovirus infection status. An earlier analysis of around 640 of the donors used high-throughput TCR beta sequencing to judge whether each TCR beta V gene segment behaved as functional or pseudogenic. On average, approximately 250,000 unique TCR beta nucleotide sequences were sequenced per donor among some 430 genotyped donors of the cohort, with 15% to 20% of those sequences being non-productive. All discovery cohort repertoires had been generated using a single sequencing platform. Besides the first cohort of 666 subjects, a separate validation cohort made up of over 100 different subjects was used. The study aimed to test whether cataloging public T cell receptors could reveal signatures of past pathogen exposure.

The cohort comprised 550 to 700 healthy bone marrow donors. At the time of sampling, all cohort members were nominally healthy, though unrecorded immune exposures were likely present. The donor tested CMV seropositive and was one of the 289 seropositive cohort members. A peripheral blood sample was collected from each donor, and TCR beta sequencing was performed on peripheral blood mononuclear cells. Genomic DNA extraction from the blood cell samples was performed with the Qiagen DNeasy Blood Extraction Kit. Library prep was done by the immunoSEQ multiplex PCR assay. For the multiplex PCR, a mixture combining 60 forward primers for TCR Vbeta segments and 13 reverse primers for TCR Jbeta segments was used. Amplification of the CDR3 region of rearranged TCR beta genes was performed with a multiplex PCR assay on genomic DNA. Amplified TCR beta libraries were sequenced as 87-base-pair reads on the Illumina HiSeq System. As for the authors' bioinformatics: Across the 670 or so repertoires, a later analysis counted tens of millions of unique TCR beta chains, some 11 million of which were shared by at least two donors. Raw reads were error-corrected and collapsed into unique sequences by a nearest-neighbor algorithm in which closely related sequences were merged to remove PCR and sequencing errors. Alignment of CDR3 sequences to IMGT reference sequences was used to assign V, D and J gene segments. For a sequence to be retained, at least a six-nucleotide match to both a V gene segment and a J gene segment was required. A rearrangement was called productive if the CDR3 had no stop codons and remained in frame with V and J, and every other rearrangement was called non-productive. CDR3 was defined according to IMGT convention as the region running from the second conserved V-encoded cysteine to the conserved J-encoded phenylalanine. The earlier analysis of roughly 590 of the donors excluded sequences that lacked an unambiguous match to a single V gene segment. An earlier analysis of just under 600 of the donors called V segments functional above 56.7% productive rearrangements and segregating when the between-donor standard deviation exceeded 5%. A statistical classification framework was built for diagnosing cytomegalovirus status from the catalog of TCR beta chain sequences. V and J gene assignment, in a later analysis, came from comparing TCR nucleotide sequences with IMGT/GENE-DB human TR gene sequences. Using the TCRdist pipeline, a later analysis assigned CDR3 sequences along with most-parsimonious VDJ recombination scenarios. In a later analysis, each TCR beta chain was defined by its CDR3 amino acid sequence together with its V-gene family, and reads without a unique V-gene family were excluded. A later analysis removed several hundred highly shared, low-generation-probability nucleotide sequences to deal with suspected cross-contamination and a sequencing artifact. In a later analysis, a clonal expansion index was calculated for each public chain from normalized within-repertoire ranks of inferred template counts. In a later analysis, generation probabilities were computed using a VDJ recombination model fitted to out-of-frame rearrangements, and the results were checked against IGoR. Hypergeometric tests were used in a later analysis to score TCR-TCR, TCR-HLA and TCR-CMV co-occurrence, with a repertoire-size bias correction applied to the TCR pairs. In a later analysis, false discovery rates were estimated by permuting HLA or CMV assignments 20 times. In a later analysis, co-occurring TCRs were grouped using DBSCAN, with TCRdist sequence similarity added in when clustering inside HLA-allele-positive subsets. Repertoires with fewer than 30,000 or more than 120,000 public chains were left out of co-occurrence clustering, as were about 5 repertoires with anomalous nucleotide sharing. TCRdb provides this immuneACCESS table in a form limited to in-frame rearrangements. Some clones are lacking; in checked studies, under half of them reflect an unresolved V gene, and why the rest are absent is not known. Clone size and the V and J calls come from that table; the DNA yielded D and trimming. For this sample there are approximately 130,000 clones; 75% appear just once. Together, the top ten hold 2.5% to 3.5% of the sample.

Sequences LGHNA (CDR1) and YSLEER (CDR2) are obtained from the germline V gene. Trimming removed 4 bases from V and 4 bases from J, leaving 13 bases between the germline ends. The CDR3 covers 14 residues, taking in both the cysteine and the phenylalanine. The read is trimmed to its CDR3 DNA, 42 bases read in frame from base 1. Findings and caveats that apply to the study as a whole: Approximately 16 rarely observed V segments, including chromosome 9 orphons, were excluded from the earlier analysis of almost 600 of the donors because counts were too low. A further reported finding was that TCR beta sequences accurately predicted the HLA-A and HLA-B alleles for most subjects in the first cohort. When HLA alleles, especially DR and DQ, strongly co-occurred, TCR associations were difficult to assign to individual alleles. Cytomegalovirus status was reported to be diagnosed by the classifier with high specificity and sensitivity in both the original and validation cohorts. Because the 87-base-pair reads could not distinguish some IMGT-functional V segments, including TRBV6-2 and TRBV6-3, those segments were excluded. A later genetic analysis associated a missense DCLRE1C variant with V-gene and J-gene trimming of TCR beta chains, and an independent cohort replicated the association. Only TCR beta chains were sequenced in this cohort, and the absence of alpha or paired-chain data limited detectable features. In a later analysis, over 15,000 TCR beta sequences were associated with specific HLA alleles at a false discovery rate of 0.05. The authors suggested that the approach could potentially be extended to other disease states and immunological phenotypes. Because some donors lacked HLA typing at each locus, the association tests relied only on the typed subset. A later analysis found that TCR association rates varied across HLA loci, with DRB1 alleles showing the most associated TCRs and HLA-C alleles the fewest. A cluster of highly shared sequence variants was judged likely to represent a technical artifact of the sequencing pipeline. Most CMV-associated TCR beta chains appeared to be HLA-restricted in a later analysis, and the HLA associations seemed to be driven largely by CMV exposure. Roughly uniform sequencing depth across donors was assumed in presence/absence analyses, although this assumption may not hold. In vitro tests confirmed that three of the cytomegalovirus-associated TCR beta chains recognize cytomegalovirus antigens. In the study, roughly 160 TCR beta chains were listed as associated with cytomegalovirus. While some public TCRs were present in many individuals, most TCR sequences turned up only very rarely across donors. CMV serostatus was the only immune exposure information available for the cohort. A later analysis reported that several top co-occurrence clusters appeared linked to parvovirus B19, influenza, CMV and Epstein-Barr virus. In a later genetic analysis, fewer N-insertions in productive TCRs were reported among donors in an Asian-associated ancestry cluster than the approximately 630-donor mean. Linkage disequilibrium might explain the correlated functional status among segregating V segments, but an unknown experimental factor could not be excluded. In a later analysis, HLA-associated TCR beta chains showed more clonal expansion and lower generation probabilities than non-associated chains that were equally common. An earlier analysis of approximately 600 of the donors showed that most TCR beta V segments appeared in productive rearrangements either about 87% or about 30% of the time, which broadly matched IMGT annotations.

To note about this clone: It lacks a known antigen. Base qualities are not at hand, and no much larger clone is one base apart.

The TCR comes from a woman between 40 and 50 years old in good health and CMV-seropositive. Input material: PBMCs. The V and J genes are TRBV4-3 and TRBJ1-2; no D gene is confidently identified. Here the CDR3 is given as CASSRTSRGYGYTF. The DNA sequence is as follows: TGCGCCAGCAGCCGCACTAGTCGGGGCTATGGCTACACCTTC.